The clone carrying this TCR beta chain has just a few counts. Its specificity is unknown. Trimming removed 3 bases from V and 6 bases from J, with 17 bases in between. This CDR3 is 14 amino acids long. CDR1 SQVTM and CDR2 ANQGSEA come from the germline V gene. These data originate in a study of regulatory T cells in long-lasting Graves disease. Study summary: The criterion for persistent Graves' disease was over 5 years of antithyroid drugs with positive TSH receptor antibodies. Overall study findings and caveats: Authors noted too few samples as a limitation. Persistent disease favored TRBV28, TRBJ1-2 and TRBJ2-5.

Regarding time point: persistent/refractory GD, antithyroid drugs over 5 years with positive TRAb. Extracted PBMC RNA gave rise to the TCR library. Blood from the periphery, approximately 10 milliliters in all, was drawn into EDTA tubes. The authors built TCR beta libraries using iRepertoire HTBI primers and Arm-PCR of CDR3 regions. TCRdb recomputed calls from the multiplex PCR reads with MiXCR, one row per CDR3 protein. This table has approximately 400,000 distinct CDR3 sequences, roughly 25% appearing once. The source is a woman aged 40 to 55 with Graves disease. Specimen: peripheral blood mononuclear cells (PBMCs), collected when the disease was refractory, from a patient treated with antithyroid drugs. This chain joins TRBV29-1 and TRBJ2-5; the D call may be TRBD1 or TRBD2 (5 bases each). The chain's CDR3 is CSVEDSRMGQTQYF. DNA of the CDR3: TGCAGCGTTGAGGACTCTAGAATGGGGCAGACCCAGTACTTC.